One sample yielded the 26 T cell receptor beta chains listed below, sequenced in a study of blood T cell repertoires in COVID-19. Profiled with immunoSEQ multiplex PCR; TCRdb holds only in-frame clones, not every one. The profile shows more than 250,000 clones, roughly 90% of them singletons. The sample consisted of peripheral blood. These receptors were obtained from a young man who had recovered from COVID-19.

V gene TRBV6-4 combines with J gene TRBJ2-1; D is uncertain. CDR3 size: 14 residues. Trimming shortened V by 7 bases and J by 4 bases, and 14 bases separated the two germline ends. CDR1 is MRHNA, CDR2 SNTAGT, per germline. CDR3 nucleotides: TGTGCCAGCACCCTCGTCTCGTTTTACAATGAGCAGTTCTTC. Translated, it gives CASTLVSFYNEQFF.

The chain carries TRBV7-8 and TRBJ1-2, with D tentatively TRBD1 (6 bases). Trimming left V 1 base short and J 0 bases short, with 18 bases between. Germline CDR1 and CDR2: SGHVS and FQNEAQ. This CDR3 region has 18 residues. In DNA, the CDR3 is TGTGCCAGCAGCTTAGAGAGAAACTCAGGGGCAACTAACTATGGCTACACCTTC. This translates into CASSLERNSGATNYGYTF.

This clone was seen once. The gene calls are TRBV4-1 and TRBJ2-7, with D perhaps TRBD1 (5 bases). With 6 bases removed from V and 3 bases from J, the gap between germline ends came to 12 bases. The CDR3 loop spans 13 amino acids. Germline V gene data show CDR1 as MGHRA and CDR2 as YSYEKL. DNA for the CDR3: TGCGCCAGCAGTAGGGGAAATAGCTACGAGCAGTACTTC. Protein product: CASSRGNSYEQYF.

The DNA of the CDR3 is TGCGCCAGTAGAAGACAGCCGACAGGTGAAAATTCCTTCTATGGCTACACCTTC. Its protein product is CASRRQPTGENSFYGYTF. The rearrangement joins TRBV5-1 to TRBJ1-2, with a tentative D call TRBD1 (6 bases). The V gene's germline CDR1 is SGHRS and CDR2 YFSETQ. V shed 8 bases and J shed 4 bases, with 30 bases lying between them. The CDR3 contains 18 residues.

V usage is TRBV29-1 and J usage is TRBJ2-3; 8 nucleotides align to TRBD1. The germline V gene encodes CDR1 SQVTM and CDR2 ANQGSEA. The trim removed 4 bases at V and 5 bases at J, leaving 14 bases unmatched. The CDR3 totals 16 residues. CDR3 nucleotides: TGCAGCGTTGCCCGCATCCCAGACAGGGGTCTAGATACGCAGTATTTT. Residues: CSVARIPDRGLDTQYF.

V and J are TRBV7-2 and TRBJ2-2, with no clear D. The V gene's germline CDR1 is SGHTA and CDR2 FQGNSA. The length of the CDR3 is 16 residues. V shed 4 bases and J shed 1 base, with 13 bases lying between them. DNA for the CDR3: TGTGCCAGCAGCTCTCGCGGCCCAAAGAACACCGGGGAGCTGTTTTTT. It yields the protein CASSSRGPKNTGELFF.

The V and J genes are TRBV19 and TRBJ1-2; 7 nucleotides match TRBD1. CDR1 and CDR2 (germline): LNHDA, SQIVND (reference sequence). V gave up 4 bases and J gave up 2 bases; unmatched junction bases: 10. CDR3 length: 16 amino acids. The CDR3 DNA follows: TGTGCCAGTAGTAGGCTATCTGGGGACAGAAACTATGGCTACACCTTC. Its translation: CASSRLSGDRNYGYTF. Variable domain in full (rest from reference TRBV19 and TRBJ1-2): DGGITQSPKYLFRKEGQNVTLSCEQNLNHDAMYWYRQDPGQGLRLIYYSQIVNDFQKGDIAEGYSVSREKKESFPLTVTSAQKNPTAFYLCASSRLSGDRNYGYTFGSGTRLTVV.

The chain joins TRBV4-3 to TRBJ1-2, with 9 nucleotides matching TRBD1. V lost 0 bases and J lost 8; bases outside the gene matches: 10. Germline V gives CDR1 LGHNA, CDR2 YSLEER. CDR3 length: 16 amino acids. CDR3 coding DNA: TGCGCCAGCAGCCAAGATCTATTCCCGGGACAGGGAGGCTACACCTTC. Translated, it gives CASSQDLFPGQGGYTF.

The chain combines TRBV2 with TRBJ2-7, with TRBD2 matching over 10 bases. After removal of 11 bases from V and 0 bases from J, the junction contained 7 bases not matched to a gene. There are 14 residues in the CDR3. CDR1 and CDR2 (germline): SNHLY, FYNNEI. The CDR3 loop is CARKAGGPSYEQYF. Written as DNA, the CDR3 is TGTGCCCGTAAAGCGGGAGGGCCCTCCTACGAGCAGTACTTC.

The chain employs TRBV4-3 and TRBJ2-2; a possible D gene is TRBD1 (5 bases). Germline V CDR1 and CDR2: LGHNA, YSLEER. The CDR3 contains 16 residues. V was shortened by 0 bases and J by 1 base, with 9 bases between the two germline ends. CDR3 sequence reads: CASSQDLGLNTGELFF. Written as DNA, the CDR3 is TGCGCCAGCAGCCAAGACTTGGGGCTGAACACCGGGGAGCTGTTTTTT.

The chain carries TRBV7-3 and TRBJ2-1; 7 bases match TRBD2. Trimming took 2 bases from V and 2 from J; bases not matched to a gene: 3. The length of the CDR3 is 15 residues. The germline V gene encodes CDR1 SGHTA and CDR2 FQGTGA. As DNA, the CDR3 is TGTGCCAGCAGCTTAGAAGCGGGACCCTACAATGAGCAGTTCTTC. Its protein product is CASSLEAGPYNEQFF.

This chain connects TRBV13 to TRBJ2-3; 7 bases match TRBD2. This CDR3 spans 16 amino acids. The V and J ends lost 3 bases and 0 bases, in that order; junction bases with no gene match: 6. Germline V gene data show CDR1 as PRHDT and CDR2 as FYEKMQ (reference sequence). CDR3 coding DNA: TGTGCCAGCAGCTTCAGACTAGCCTCTAGCACAGATACGCAGTATTTT. Amino acid sequence: CASSFRLASSTDTQYF. The full variable domain, completed using reference TRBV13 and TRBJ2-3, is AAGVIQSPRHLIKEKRETATLKCYPIPRHDTVYWYQQGPGQDPQFLISFYEKMQSDKGSIPDRFSAQQFSDYHSELNMSSLELGDSALYFCASSFRLASSTDTQYFGPGTRLTVL.

V usage is TRBV2 and J usage is TRBJ2-7; 9 bases align to TRBD2. CDR3 length: 15 residues. V lost 6 bases to trimming and J lost 4 bases; unmatched junction nucleotides: 10. Germline V gene lookup returns CDR1 SNHLY and CDR2 FYNNEI. The CDR3 sequence is CASRGNSGRQYEQYF. The CDR3 region has the DNA TGTGCCAGCAGGGGAAATAGCGGGAGACAATACGAGCAGTACTTC.

The rearrangement joins TRBV28 to TRBJ2-7; D is perhaps TRBD1 (7 bases). Germline CDR1 is MDHEN and CDR2 is SYDVKM. Trimming took 5 bases from V and 0 from J, leaving 14 bases between them. The CDR3 totals 15 residues. Written as DNA, the CDR3 is TGTGCCAGCAGTGGCGGGGCAGGGGGCTCCTACGAGCAGTACTTC. This sequence encodes CASSGGAGGSYEQYF.

The CDR3: CASTAGGQPQHF. The CDR3 region has the DNA TGTGCCAGTACTGCGGGGGGTCAGCCCCAGCATTTT. The chain employs TRBV19 and TRBJ1-5, with a tentative D call TRBD1 (5 bases). V lost 7 bases and J 6 bases, leaving 10 bases between the germline ends. Germline values: CDR1 LNHDA, CDR2 SQIVND (reference sequence). The CDR3 has 12 residues.

The chain uses TRBV10-3 and TRBJ2-2; 11 bases match TRBD2. The CDR3 covers 16 residues. Germline CDR1 and CDR2: ENHRY and SYGVKD. The J segment lost 3 bases and the V segment lost 5 bases, leaving 5 bases of the junction unmatched. Here the CDR3 DNA reads TGTGCCATCAGTACCGGGACTAGCGGTCACACCGGGGAGCTGTTTTTT. Translation gives CAISTGTSGHTGELFF.

This clone was detected many times. Other DNA sequences in this specimen translate into the identical CDR3. This chain connects TRBV3-1 (or the pseudogene TRBV3-2) to TRBJ1-5; D is ambiguous. This CDR3 has 13 residues. The germline V gene encodes CDR1 LGHDT and CDR2 YNNKEL (reference sequence). V lost 0 bases and J 6 bases, leaving 6 bases between the germline ends. The CDR3 loop is CASSQDRGQPQHF. CDR3 DNA: TGTGCCAGCAGCCAAGATCGGGGTCAGCCCCAGCATTTT.

This chain connects TRBV3-1 (or the pseudogene TRBV3-2) to TRBJ2-7, with 7 bases matching TRBD2. With 6 bases clipped from V and 0 bases from J, the junction kept 17 bases outside the gene matches. This CDR3 has 18 amino acids. Germline assignment: CDR1 LGHDT and CDR2 YNNKEL (reference sequence). The CDR3 DNA reads as TGTGCCAGCAGTGCGGAGGCGACCCGGGCTAGCGGCTCCTACGAGCAGTACTTC. This gives the protein CASSAEATRASGSYEQYF.

The J gene is TRBJ2-3, the V gene TRBV7-2, with 7 positions matching TRBD2. Germline loops: CDR1 SGHTA, CDR2 FQGNSA. With V trimmed by 5 bases and J by 1 base, 0 bases remained unmatched. The CDR3 has 13 amino acids. CDR3 in DNA: TGTGCCAGCAGCGGGAGGGGCACAGATACGCAGTATTTT. Protein: CASSGRGTDTQYF.

The chain uses TRBV7-6 and TRBJ2-1, with 8 nucleotides matching TRBD1. The CDR3 totals 15 residues. J was trimmed by 2 bases and V by 3 bases; bases with no gene match: 3. CDR1 and CDR2 from the germline V gene are SGHVS and FNYEAQ. In DNA form, the CDR3 reads TGTGCCAGCAGCTTCGGACAGGGACCCTACAATGAGCAGTTCTTC. Translated, it gives CASSFGQGPYNEQFF.

The chain has TRBV21-1 and TRBJ2-3; no check of the table's D call, TRBD2, against the DNA was made. TRBV21-1 corresponds to a pseudogene. The CDR3 consists of 17 residues. The CDR3 here is CASSKAGGGFHTDTQYF. CDR3 bases: TGTGCCAGCAGCAAAGCAGGCGGGGGGTTCCACACAGATACGCAGTATTTT.

The chain joins TRBV10-3 to TRBJ2-3; D may be TRBD2 (5 bases). Germline values: CDR1 ENHRY, CDR2 SYGVKD. Deletions cut 7 bases from V and 2 bases from J, with 13 bases between. There are 14 residues in the CDR3. CDR3 amino acids: CAIKGGLNTDTQYF. DNA of the CDR3: TGTGCCATCAAAGGTGGACTGAACACAGATACGCAGTATTTT.

This chain joins TRBV4-1 and TRBJ2-1, with D perhaps matching TRBD2 (6 bases). CDR3 length: 15 amino acids. In germline, CDR1 is MGHRA, CDR2 YSYEKL. Deletions cut 0 bases from V and 8 bases from J, with 14 bases between. CDR3 nucleotide sequence: TGCGCCAGCAGCCAAGATCCCTTTAGCGGCGATGAGCAGTTCTTC. Protein product: CASSQDPFSGDEQFF.

The CDR3 region is CASSESATVTEAFF. In nucleotides, the CDR3 is TGTGCCAGCAGTGAATCGGCAACAGTCACTGAAGCTTTCTTT. The V and J genes are TRBV6-1 and TRBJ1-1; unclear D gene. Trimming pared 2 bases from V and 4 bases from J, leaving 11 bases between. Germline assignment: CDR1 MNHNS and CDR2 SASEGT. The CDR3 covers 14 residues.

V usage is TRBV9 and J usage is TRBJ1-1; D is possibly TRBD1 (5 bases). This CDR3 contains 16 residues. Germline loops: CDR1 SGDLS, CDR2 YYNGEE. V was trimmed by 3 bases and J by 1 base, leaving 16 bases between them. The CDR3 spells CASSGLQPRGNTEAFF. The CDR3 DNA reads TGTGCCAGCAGCGGACTTCAGCCTAGGGGGAACACTGAAGCTTTCTTT.

The chain carries TRBV20-1 and TRBJ1-6; 7 positions match TRBD1. Trimming removed 3 bases from V and 10 bases from J; junction bases left unmatched: 9. CDR3 length: 14 amino acids. CDR1 and CDR2 (germline): DFQATT, SNEGSKA (reference sequence). Written as DNA, the CDR3 is TGCAGTGCTAGTTCCGGGACAGTCGGATCACCCCTCCACTTT. Amino acid sequence: CSASSGTVGSPLHF.